This T cell receptor (beta chain) derives from a study of blood T cells in healthy people across ages. Study overall: There was about one barcoded beta molecule captured by template switching per two T cells. Whole-study results and caveats: TCR beta diversity, measured per million T cells, fell in a roughly linear way with age. In long-lived donors, naive CD4+ cell counts and diversity exceeded those of aged donors.

The V gene's germline CDR1 is ENHRY and CDR2 SYGVKD. CDR3 length: 15 residues. Unmatched junction bases numbered 3, after V lost 5 bases and J lost 2 bases. This clonotype has only a few counts. Its antigen is as yet unknown. Primers used in a second PCR of about 7 to 12 cycles were a sample-barcoded 5' primer and a J-beta primer mix. TCRdb re-called the 5' RACE reads through MiXCR, storing one row per CDR3 protein. The data contain more than 1 million distinct CDR3 sequences, under 55% of them singletons. The source is a woman aged 60-70 years in good health. Material for sequencing was blood. The chain is built from TRBV10-3 and TRBJ1-4; 9 bases line up with TRBD1. The CDR3 coding sequence is TGTGCCATCAGTACGACAGGGGGGACTAATGAAAAACTGTTTTTT. This translates into CAISTTGGTNEKLFF.